Listed below are T cell receptor beta chains from one sample, sequenced in a study of T cell changes during pregnancy in multiple sclerosis. Some clones are missing from TCRdb's copy, which holds only in-frame ones; the method was immunoSEQ multiplex PCR. The repertoire holds about 130,000 clones, with about 96% as singletons. The sample consisted of peripheral blood, taken after pregnancy. The receptors originated from a female donor with multiple sclerosis, enrolled in a pregnancy study. Both conserved end residues are part of each CDR3. A D gene is named only where the DNA matches it firmly. Where a row states a size, it is once, few, many or the class of an expanded clone; other rows omit it.

clone_size	d_call	cdr3_length	v_call	j_call	cdr3_nt	cdr3_aa
NA	TRBD2	16	TRBV5-8	TRBJ2-5	TGTGCCAGCAGCTTGGCCGGTAGCGGGAGAGGAGAGACCCAGTACTTC	CASSLAGSGRGETQYF
NA	NA	13	TRBV7-2	TRBJ2-1	TGTGCCAGCAGCCCCGCGCCCGGGACTGTCTTGTTCTTC	CASSPAPGTVLFF
NA	NA	15	TRBV6-5	TRBJ2-2	TGTGCCAGCAGTTCGGGACTGTCGGGGGCCGGGGAGCTGTTTTTT	CASSSGLSGAGELFF
NA	NA	13	TRBV6-5	TRBJ2-7	TGTGCCAGCAGTCCCGGCCTCGGGGTCGAGCAGTACTTC	CASSPGLGVEQYF
NA	TRBD1	16	TRBV7-9	TRBJ2-1	TGTGCCAGCAGCTCCGGGACAGGGGAATCCTACAATGAGCAGTTCTTC	CASSSGTGESYNEQFF
NA	TRBD2	16	TRBV18	TRBJ2-3	TGTGCCAGCTCACCGCCAGATAGCGGGAGAACAGATACGCAGTATTTT	CASSPPDSGRTDTQYF
NA	TRBD2	14	TRBV7-9	TRBJ2-1	TGTGCCAGCAGCTCCACTAGCGGCCCCAATGAGCAGTTCTTC	CASSSTSGPNEQFF
NA	TRBD1	13	TRBV28	TRBJ1-5	TGTGCCAGCAGGTCTCAGACAGGGAAGGCCCAGCATTTT	CASRSQTGKAQHF
NA	NA	13	TRBV7-8	TRBJ1-3	TGTGCCAGCAGCTCACAGGGTTGGAACACCATATATTTT	CASSSQGWNTIYF
NA	TRBD2	19	TRBV18	TRBJ2-1	TGTGCCAGCTCCCCTGTCCCGGGACTAGCGGGAACGGTCTACAATGAGCAGTTCTTC	CASSPVPGLAGTVYNEQFF
NA	TRBD1	15	TRBV28	TRBJ1-2	TGTGCCAGCAGGTTCACCGGACAGGGAGAAGATGGCTACACCTTC	CASRFTGQGEDGYTF
NA	NA	14	TRBV18	TRBJ1-4	TGTGCCAGCTCACCGGGCCTTGGTCCCGAAAAACTGTTTTTT	CASSPGLGPEKLFF
NA	TRBD2	17	TRBV2	TRBJ2-3	TGTGCCAGCAGTGAAGCGGGGACTAGCGGGATGACAGATACGCAGTATTTT	CASSEAGTSGMTDTQYF
NA	NA	12	TRBV11-2	TRBJ1-1	TGTGCCAGCAGCTTAGTTATCACTGAAGCTTTCTTT	CASSLVITEAFF
once	TRBD1	14	TRBV5-1	TRBJ2-7	TGCGCCAGCAGCCATGACAGGGGACGGTACGAGCAGTACTTC	CASSHDRGRYEQYF
NA	TRBD2	15	TRBV27	TRBJ2-7	TGTGCCAGCAGTTTAGCTAGCGGGTTTCCCTACGAGCAGTACTTC	CASSLASGFPYEQYF
NA	TRBD1	14	TRBV6-6	TRBJ1-2	TGTGCCAGCAGACCCGGACAGGGGGCGGATGGCTACACCTTC	CASRPGQGADGYTF